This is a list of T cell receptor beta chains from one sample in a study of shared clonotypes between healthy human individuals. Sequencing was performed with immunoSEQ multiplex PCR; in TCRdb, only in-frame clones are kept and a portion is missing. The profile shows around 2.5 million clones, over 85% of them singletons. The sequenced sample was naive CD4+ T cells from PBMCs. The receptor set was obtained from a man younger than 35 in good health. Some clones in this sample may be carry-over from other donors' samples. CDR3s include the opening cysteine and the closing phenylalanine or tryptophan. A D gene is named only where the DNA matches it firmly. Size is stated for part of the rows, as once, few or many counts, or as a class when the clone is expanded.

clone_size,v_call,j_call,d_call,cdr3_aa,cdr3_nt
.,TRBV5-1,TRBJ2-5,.,CASSVEETQYF,TGCGCCAGCAGCGTTGAAGAGACCCAGTACTTC
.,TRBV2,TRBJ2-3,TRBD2,CAVRPVRSGSTYTQYF,TGTGCCGTCCGACCTGTCCGTAGCGGGAGTACATATACGCAGTATTTT
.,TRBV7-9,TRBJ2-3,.,CASSLVTGGGADTQYF,TGTGCCAGCAGCTTAGTAACTGGAGGAGGGGCAGATACGCAGTATTTT
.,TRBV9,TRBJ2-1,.,CASSVGSVSSYNEQFF,TGTGCCAGCAGCGTAGGGTCCGTAAGCTCCTACAATGAGCAGTTCTTC
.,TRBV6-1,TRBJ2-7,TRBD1,CASSERTGDHEQYF,TGTGCCAGCAGTGAGCGAACAGGGGACCACGAGCAGTACTTC
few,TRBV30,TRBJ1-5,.,CAWMSQGGQPQHF,TGTGCCTGGATGAGTCAGGGTGGTCAGCCCCAGCATTTT
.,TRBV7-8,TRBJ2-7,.,CASSFPSATYEQYF,TGTGCCAGCAGCTTTCCTAGCGCAACCTACGAGCAGTACTTC
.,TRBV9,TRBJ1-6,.,CASALTNLNNSPLHF,TGTGCCAGTGCCCTGACAAACCTTAATAATTCACCCCTCCACTTT
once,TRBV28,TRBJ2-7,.,CASSLLGSQREQYF,TGTGCCAGCAGTTTGCTCGGGTCACAAAGAGAGCAGTACTTC
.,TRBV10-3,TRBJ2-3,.,CASGLSTDTQYF,TGTGCCTCGGGACTTAGCACAGATACGCAGTATTTT
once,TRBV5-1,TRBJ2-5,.,CASSNAGLWETQYF,TGCGCCAGCAGCAACGCAGGGCTTTGGGAGACCCAGTACTTC
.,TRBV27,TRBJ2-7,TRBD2,CASSFSTSGRINSYEQYF,TGTGCCAGCAGTTTCTCGACTAGCGGGAGAATAAACTCCTACGAGCAGTACTTC
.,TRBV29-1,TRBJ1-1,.,CSVQGYPEAFF,TGCAGCGTACAGGGTTACCCTGAAGCTTTCTTT
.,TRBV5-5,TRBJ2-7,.,CASIITPDGPYYYEQYF,TGTGCCAGCATCATAACTCCCGACGGGCCGTATTACTACGAGCAGTACTTC
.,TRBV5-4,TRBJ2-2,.,CASSLDIVSRELFF,TGTGCCAGCAGCTTGGATATCGTTTCCAGGGAGCTGTTTTTT
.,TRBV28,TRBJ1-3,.,CAGTAGNTIYF,TGTGCCGGCACCGCCGGAAACACCATATATTTT
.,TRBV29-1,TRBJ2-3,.,CSVITPGDRATTDTQYF,TGCAGCGTTATCACCCCAGGGGATCGGGCCACCACAGATACGCAGTATTTT
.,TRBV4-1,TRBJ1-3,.,CASSQDSSRNTIYF,TGCGCCAGCAGCCAAGATTCGAGTAGAAACACCATATATTTT
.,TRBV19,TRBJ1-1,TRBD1,CASTPGQGGTEAFF,TGTGCCAGTACTCCGGGACAGGGGGGCACTGAAGCTTTCTTT
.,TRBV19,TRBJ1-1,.,CASRDDRLSTEAFF,TGTGCCAGCCGAGACGACAGGCTGAGCACTGAAGCTTTCTTT
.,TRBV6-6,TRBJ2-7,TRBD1,CASSYNGTGSYEQYF,TGTGCCAGCAGTTACAACGGGACAGGGTCCTACGAGCAGTACTTC
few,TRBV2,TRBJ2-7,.,CASRGGLYEQYF,TGTGCCAGCAGGGGGGGGCTCTACGAGCAGTACTTC
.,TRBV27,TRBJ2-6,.,CASSSRRVKGANVLTF,TGTGCCAGCAGTTCCAGGAGAGTTAAAGGGGCCAACGTCCTGACTTTC
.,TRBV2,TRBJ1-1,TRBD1,CASSYSLDRGTEAFF,TGTGCCAGCAGCTATTCGTTGGACAGGGGCACTGAAGCTTTCTTT
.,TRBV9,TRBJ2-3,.,CASSAIPGLHTDTQYF,TGTGCCAGCAGCGCAATCCCGGGACTGCACACAGATACGCAGTATTTT
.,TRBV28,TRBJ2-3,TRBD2,CASSSPGLAATDTQYF,TGTGCCAGCAGTTCCCCCGGGCTAGCGGCCACAGATACGCAGTATTTT
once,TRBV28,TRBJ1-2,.,CATTRGSNYGYTF,TGTGCCACCACCAGGGGTTCTAACTATGGCTACACCTTC
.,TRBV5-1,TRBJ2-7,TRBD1,CASTFTPLRGPNEQYF,TGCGCCAGCACCTTTACACCCCTCAGGGGGCCCAACGAGCAGTACTTC
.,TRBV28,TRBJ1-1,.,CASSRTQGRTEAFF,TGTGCCAGCAGCCGCACACAGGGCCGTACTGAAGCTTTCTTT
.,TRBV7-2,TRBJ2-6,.,CASSPQGGGANVLTF,TGTGCCAGCAGCCCACAGGGTGGTGGGGCCAACGTCCTGACTTTC
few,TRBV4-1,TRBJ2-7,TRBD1,CASSQRGTDYEQYF,TGCGCCAGCAGCCAGCGAGGGACAGACTACGAGCAGTACTTC
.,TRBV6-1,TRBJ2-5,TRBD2,CASSGNSGLQETQYF,TGTGCCAGCAGTGGGAACTCGGGACTACAAGAGACCCAGTACTTC
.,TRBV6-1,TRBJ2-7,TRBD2,CASSERPLSREGPVYEQYF,TGTGCCAGCAGTGAACGCCCTCTTAGCCGGGAGGGCCCAGTCTACGAGCAGTACTTC
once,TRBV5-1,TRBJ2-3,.,CASSLDGKDTQYF,TGCGCCAGCAGCTTGGATGGGAAAGATACGCAGTATTTT
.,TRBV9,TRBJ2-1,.,CASSVDGTVYNEQFF,TGTGCCAGCAGCGTAGATGGGACTGTCTACAATGAGCAGTTCTTC
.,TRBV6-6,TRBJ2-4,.,CASSPLANNAKNIQYF,TGTGCCAGCAGTCCGCTAGCTAATAATGCCAAAAACATTCAGTACTTC
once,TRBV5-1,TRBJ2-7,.,CASSLWGQSYEQYF,TGCGCCAGCAGCTTATGGGGACAATCCTACGAGCAGTACTTC
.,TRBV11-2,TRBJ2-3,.,CASSLVYGTDTQYF,TGTGCCAGCAGCTTAGTTTACGGCACAGATACGCAGTATTTT
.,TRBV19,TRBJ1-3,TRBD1,CASHRDRWIGNTIYF,TGTGCCAGCCACCGGGACAGGTGGATTGGAAACACCATATATTTT
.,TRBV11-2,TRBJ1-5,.,CASSLEGPAQPQHF,TGTGCCAGCAGCTTAGAGGGACCTGCCCAGCCCCAGCATTTT